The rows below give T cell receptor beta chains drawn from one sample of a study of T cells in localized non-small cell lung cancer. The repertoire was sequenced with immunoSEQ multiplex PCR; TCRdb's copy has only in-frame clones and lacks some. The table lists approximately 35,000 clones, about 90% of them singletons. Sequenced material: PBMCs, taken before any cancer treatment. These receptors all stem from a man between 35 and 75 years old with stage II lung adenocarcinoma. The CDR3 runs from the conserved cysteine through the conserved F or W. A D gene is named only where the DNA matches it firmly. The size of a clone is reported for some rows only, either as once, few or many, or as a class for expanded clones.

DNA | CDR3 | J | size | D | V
TGTGCCAGCAGTGAATTCCTGGACAGGGTCTACGAGCAGTACTTC | CASSEFLDRVYEQYF | TRBJ2-7 | few | TRBD1 | TRBV6-1
TGTGCCAGCAGCTTTCGACTAGCGGCCGGCACAGATACGCAGTATTTT | CASSFRLAAGTDTQYF | TRBJ2-3 | . | TRBD2 | TRBV5-4
TGTGCCAGCAGTCCTCAAAGCTTAATCGACAATGAGCAGTTCTTC | CASSPQSLIDNEQFF | TRBJ2-1 | . | . | TRBV27
TGTGCCAGCAGCCTAGGACTAGCGATTACTGACGAGCAGTACTTC | CASSLGLAITDEQYF | TRBJ2-7 | once | TRBD2 | TRBV5-4
TGCAGCGTTGGAGGGATGGCTGAAGCTTTCTTT | CSVGGMAEAFF | TRBJ1-1 | . | . | TRBV29-1
TGTGCCAGTAGGATGACAGGGGGAAGAGAGACCCAGTACTTC | CASRMTGGRETQYF | TRBJ2-5 | . | TRBD1 | TRBV19
TGTGCCAGTAGTCCCTTCAATCAGCCCCAGCATTTT | CASSPFNQPQHF | TRBJ1-5 | . | . | TRBV19
TGTGCCAGCAGCCAGCGGACAGGGTGGAGGGCTAACGAGCAGTACTTC | CASSQRTGWRANEQYF | TRBJ2-7 | once | TRBD1 | TRBV14
TGCGCCAGCAGTGGGCCCCACGGTGAGCCCCAGCATTTT | CASSGPHGEPQHF | TRBJ1-5 | . | . | TRBV10-2
TGTGCCAGCAACCTTCTGGGGACTACCTATGGCTACACCTTC | CASNLLGTTYGYTF | TRBJ1-2 | . | . | TRBV6-1
TGTGCCAGCAGCACCCTTTCTAGCGCGGGTGAGCAGTTCTTC | CASSTLSSAGEQFF | TRBJ2-1 | . | . | TRBV28
TGTGCCAGCAGCGTCGGGGGGAGTCGCGTGTCAGAGACCCAGTACTTC | CASSVGGSRVSETQYF | TRBJ2-5 | . | TRBD2 | TRBV7-8
TGTGCCAGCAACCAACAGGGGACCTCTGGAAACACCATATATTTT | CASNQQGTSGNTIYF | TRBJ1-3 | . | TRBD1 | TRBV28
TGTGCCAGCAGCACCGATTTGTGGGGGAGGTACACAGATACGCAGTATTTT | CASSTDLWGRYTDTQYF | TRBJ2-3 | . | . | TRBV21-1
TGTGCCAGCAGCCGGCAAAACAACGAGCAGTACTTC | CASSRQNNEQYF | TRBJ2-7 | . | . | TRBV2
TGTGCCAGCGGCCGGGAGGGTGGCACAGATACGCAGTATTTT | CASGREGGTDTQYF | TRBJ2-3 | . | TRBD2 | TRBV6-1
TGCGCCAGCAGCTTCGGGACTTATGGGGAGACCCAGTACTTC | CASSFGTYGETQYF | TRBJ2-5 | once | . | TRBV5-1
TGCGCCAGCAGCTTTAATAGAGGAGTAGGAAACACCGGGGAGCTGTTTTTT | CASSFNRGVGNTGELFF | TRBJ2-2 | . | . | TRBV5-1
TGTGCCAGCCGGCCGGGACAGGGGAATCAGCCCCAGCATTTT | CASRPGQGNQPQHF | TRBJ1-5 | . | TRBD1 | TRBV27
TGTGCCTCCTGGGCTAGCGGGAGGGGAAGGGGTACGCAGTATTTT | CASWASGRGRGTQYF | TRBJ2-3 | . | TRBD2 | TRBV6-5
TGCGCCAGCAGTGTCGGACTGGCGGGTGAGCAGTTCTTC | CASSVGLAGEQFF | TRBJ2-1 | . | . | TRBV10-2
TGTGCCAGCACTCCTCCCGGGAGGCGAGAGGTCAATGAGCAGTTCTTC | CASTPPGRREVNEQFF | TRBJ2-1 | . | TRBD2 | TRBV27
TGTGCCAGCTCACCCATTGGACAGTCCTCTGGAAACACCATATATTTT | CASSPIGQSSGNTIYF | TRBJ1-3 | . | . | TRBV18
TGTGCCAGTAGTAAGCTCCACTCTGGGGCCAACGTCCTGACTTTC | CASSKLHSGANVLTF | TRBJ2-6 | . | . | TRBV19
TGTGCCAGCAGCTCGGGCCAGACCTACGAGCAGTACTTC | CASSSGQTYEQYF | TRBJ2-7 | . | . | TRBV7-9
TGTGCCAGCAGTCCGGGACAGGAGTACAATGAGCAGTTCTTC | CASSPGQEYNEQFF | TRBJ2-1 | . | TRBD1 | TRBV5-4
TGTGCCAGCAGTTTACGTGGGACTAGGGATTACAATGAGCAGTTCTTC | CASSLRGTRDYNEQFF | TRBJ2-1 | . | TRBD2 | TRBV27
TGTGCCAGCAGTTACCCTCAAGAAACACGACTCTCTGGAAACACCATATATTTT | CASSYPQETRLSGNTIYF | TRBJ1-3 | . | . | TRBV6-7
TGTGCCAGCAGCTTAGAATCTAATAGCAATCAGCCCCAGCATTTT | CASSLESNSNQPQHF | TRBJ1-5 | . | . | TRBV7-2
TGTGCCAGCAGCCAAGGGCGGACCGAGAATAATTCACCCCTCCACTTT | CASSQGRTENNSPLHF | TRBJ1-6 | . | . | TRBV7-9
TGTGCCAGCAGCCGAGGAGGGGGTAATGAGCAGTTCTTC | CASSRGGGNEQFF | TRBJ2-1 | once | . | TRBV27
TGTGCCAGCAGGAATAACAGGGGAGAGACCCAGTACTTC | CASRNNRGETQYF | TRBJ2-5 | once | TRBD1 | TRBV6-5
TGTGCCAGCAGCCGCAGGGAAGGGGAGACCCAGTACTTC | CASSRREGETQYF | TRBJ2-5 | . | . | TRBV7-3
TGTGCCAGCAGCGACGCGGGGGAGCAGTTCTTC | CASSDAGEQFF | TRBJ2-1 | . | . | TRBV7-9
TGTGCCAGCAGTGAATATTGGAACACCGGGGAGCTGTTTTTT | CASSEYWNTGELFF | TRBJ2-2 | few | . | TRBV6-1
TGTGCCAGCAGCAGAGGACAGGGAGGAATAAGCGAGCAGTACTTC | CASSRGQGGISEQYF | TRBJ2-7 | once | TRBD1 | TRBV11-3
TGTGCCAGCAGTTTTAGCGGAGGGGGGCCGCCCGATACGCAGTATTTT | CASSFSGGGPPDTQYF | TRBJ2-3 | . | . | TRBV27
TGTGCCAGCTTCTCTAGCTCCTACAATGAGCAGTTCTTC | CASFSSSYNEQFF | TRBJ2-1 | . | . | TRBV2
TGTGCCACCAGCAGTCGCGAGGGGGCCGGAACTGAAGCTTTCTTT | CATSSREGAGTEAFF | TRBJ1-1 | . | TRBD1 | TRBV15
TGTGCCAGCAGCTGGACAGGGTCGGCCGGGGAGCTGTTTTTT | CASSWTGSAGELFF | TRBJ2-2 | few | TRBD1 | TRBV7-3
TGTGCCAGCAGTTCGGCAGGGACCAACTACGAGCAGTACTTC | CASSSAGTNYEQYF | TRBJ2-7 | . | . | TRBV27
TGTGCCATCCTAGTTTCGCCAGGAGGGGAGGCTGAAGCTTTCTTT | CAILVSPGGEAEAFF | TRBJ1-1 | . | . | TRBV28
TGCGCCAGCAGCGGAGGGGGCTATGGCTACACCTTC | CASSGGGYGYTF | TRBJ1-2 | . | . | TRBV10-2
TGTGCAACCAGGGGTGAAGAGACCCAGTACTTC | CATRGEETQYF | TRBJ2-5 | . | . | TRBV15
TGCAGCGTTCAGGCAGGGGGACTAGCGGGAGTGCGGACAGATACGCAGTATTTT | CSVQAGGLAGVRTDTQYF | TRBJ2-3 | . | TRBD2 | TRBV29-1